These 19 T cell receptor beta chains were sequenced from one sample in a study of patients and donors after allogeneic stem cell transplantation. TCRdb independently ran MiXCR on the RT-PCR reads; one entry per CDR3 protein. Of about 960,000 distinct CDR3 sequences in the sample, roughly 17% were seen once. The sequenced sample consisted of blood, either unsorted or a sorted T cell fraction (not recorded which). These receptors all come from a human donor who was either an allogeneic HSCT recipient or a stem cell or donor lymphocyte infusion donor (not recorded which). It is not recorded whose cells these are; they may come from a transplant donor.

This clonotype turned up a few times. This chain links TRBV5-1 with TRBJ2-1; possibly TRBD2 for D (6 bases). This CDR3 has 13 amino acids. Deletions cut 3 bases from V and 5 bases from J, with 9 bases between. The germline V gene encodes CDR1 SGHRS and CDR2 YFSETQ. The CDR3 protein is CASSSGAHNEQFF. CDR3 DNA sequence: TGCGCCAGCAGCTCGGGAGCCCACAATGAGCAGTTCTTC. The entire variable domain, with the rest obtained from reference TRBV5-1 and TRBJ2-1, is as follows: KAGVTQTPRYLIKTRGQQVTLSCSPISGHRSVSWYQQTPGQGLQFLFEYFSETQRNKGNFPGRFSGRQFSNSRSEMNVSTLELGDSALYLCASSSGAHNEQFFGPGTRLTVL.

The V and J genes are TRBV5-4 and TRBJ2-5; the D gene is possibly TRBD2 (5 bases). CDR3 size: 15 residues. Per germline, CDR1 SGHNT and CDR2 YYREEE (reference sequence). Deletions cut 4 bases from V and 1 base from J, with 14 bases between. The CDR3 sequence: CASSPRRQIQETQYF. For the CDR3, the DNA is TGTGCCAGCAGCCCCAGGAGGCAGATCCAAGAGACCCAGTACTTC.

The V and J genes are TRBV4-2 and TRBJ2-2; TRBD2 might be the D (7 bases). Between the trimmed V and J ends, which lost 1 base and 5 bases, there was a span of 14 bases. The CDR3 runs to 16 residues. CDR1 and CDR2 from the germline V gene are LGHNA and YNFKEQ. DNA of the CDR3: TGTGCCAGCAGCCAAGCACGGGGGGCGCGGACCGGGGAGCTGTTTTTT. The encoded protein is CASSQARGARTGELFF.

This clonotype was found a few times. CDR3 nucleotides: TGTGCCAGCAGCGCCTACGGCAGCTCCTATAATTCACCCCTCCACTTT. Its translation is CASSAYGSSYNSPLHF. The genes are TRBV9 and TRBJ1-6, with no clear D. V lost 3 bases and J lost 0, with 10 bases in between. This CDR3 comprises 16 residues. Germline values: CDR1 SGDLS, CDR2 YYNGEE.

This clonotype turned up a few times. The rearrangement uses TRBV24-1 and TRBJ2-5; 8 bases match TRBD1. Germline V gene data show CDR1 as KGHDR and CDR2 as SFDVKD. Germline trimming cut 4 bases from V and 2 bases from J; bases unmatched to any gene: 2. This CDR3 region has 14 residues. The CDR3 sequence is CATSDRDRQETQYF. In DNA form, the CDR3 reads TGTGCCACCAGTGACCGGGACAGGCAAGAGACCCAGTACTTC.

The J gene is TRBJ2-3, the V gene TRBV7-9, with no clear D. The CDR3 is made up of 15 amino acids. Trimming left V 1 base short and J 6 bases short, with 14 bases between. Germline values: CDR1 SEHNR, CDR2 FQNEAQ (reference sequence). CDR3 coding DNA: TGTGCCAGCAGCTTAGACGGATCTCCCCAGGATACGCAGTATTTT. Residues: CASSLDGSPQDTQYF.

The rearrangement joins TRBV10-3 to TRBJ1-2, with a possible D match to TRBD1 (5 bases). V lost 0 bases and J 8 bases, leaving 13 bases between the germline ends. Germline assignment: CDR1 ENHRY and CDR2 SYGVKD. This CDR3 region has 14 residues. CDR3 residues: CAISESLGDDGYTF. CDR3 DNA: TGTGCCATCAGTGAGTCGCTAGGGGACGACGGCTACACCTTC.

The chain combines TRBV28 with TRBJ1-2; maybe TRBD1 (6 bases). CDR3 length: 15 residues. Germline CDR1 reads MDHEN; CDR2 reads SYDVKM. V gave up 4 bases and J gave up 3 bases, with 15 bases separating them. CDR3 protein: CASSSPGQIYYGYTF. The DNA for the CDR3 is TGTGCCAGCAGTTCCCCGGGACAAATTTACTATGGCTACACCTTC.

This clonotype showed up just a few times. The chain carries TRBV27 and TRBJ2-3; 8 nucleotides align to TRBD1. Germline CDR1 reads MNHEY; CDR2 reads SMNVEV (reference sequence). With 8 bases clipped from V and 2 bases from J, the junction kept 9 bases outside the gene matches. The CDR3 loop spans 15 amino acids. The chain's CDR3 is CASLPPGQDTDTQYF. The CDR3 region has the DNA TGTGCCAGCCTTCCCCCGGGACAGGACACAGATACGCAGTATTTT.

CDR3 protein: CASSWLAGRENNEQFF. In nucleotides, the CDR3 is TGTGCCAGCAGTTGGCTAGCGGGGCGGGAGAACAATGAGCAGTTCTTC. The chain employs TRBV6-2 or TRBV6-3 and TRBJ2-1; 9 bases align to TRBD2. The V segment lost 4 bases and the J segment 5 bases; nucleotides outside the gene matches: 9. The CDR3 covers 16 residues. The germline V gene encodes CDR1 MNHEY and CDR2 SVGEGT.

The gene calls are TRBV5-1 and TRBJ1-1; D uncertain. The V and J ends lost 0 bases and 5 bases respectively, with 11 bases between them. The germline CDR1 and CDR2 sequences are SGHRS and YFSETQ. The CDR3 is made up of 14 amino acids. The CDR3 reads CASSLEWRGTEAFF. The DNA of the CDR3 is TGCGCCAGCAGCTTGGAGTGGCGCGGGACTGAAGCTTTCTTT.

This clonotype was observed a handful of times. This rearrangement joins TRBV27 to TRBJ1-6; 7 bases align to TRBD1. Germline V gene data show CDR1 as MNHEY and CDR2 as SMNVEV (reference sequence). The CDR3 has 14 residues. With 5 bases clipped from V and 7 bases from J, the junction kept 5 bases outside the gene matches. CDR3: CASSLRDRNSPLHF. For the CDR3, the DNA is TGTGCCAGCAGTCTCCGGGACAGAAATTCACCCCTCCACTTT.

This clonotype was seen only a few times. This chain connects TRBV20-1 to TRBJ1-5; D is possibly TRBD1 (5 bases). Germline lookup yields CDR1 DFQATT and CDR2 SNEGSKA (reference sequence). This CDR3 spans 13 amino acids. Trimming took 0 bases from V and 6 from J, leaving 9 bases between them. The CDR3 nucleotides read TGCAGTGCTAGAGAAGGGGTCGGTCAGCCCCAGCATTTT. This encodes CSAREGVGQPQHF.

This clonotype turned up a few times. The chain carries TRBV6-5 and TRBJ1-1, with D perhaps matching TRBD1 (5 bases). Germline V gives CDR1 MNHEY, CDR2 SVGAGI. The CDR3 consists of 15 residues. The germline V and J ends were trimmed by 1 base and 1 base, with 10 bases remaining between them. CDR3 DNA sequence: TGTGCCAGCAGTTACTTAGGGGCGGGGAACACTGAAGCTTTCTTT. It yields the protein CASSYLGAGNTEAFF.

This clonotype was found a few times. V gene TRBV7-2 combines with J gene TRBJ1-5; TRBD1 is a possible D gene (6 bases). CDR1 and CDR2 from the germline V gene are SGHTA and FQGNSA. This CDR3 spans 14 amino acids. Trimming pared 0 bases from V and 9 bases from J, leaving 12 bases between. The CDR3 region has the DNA TGTGCCAGCAGCTTAGCCAGGGGAGGAGGGCCCCAGCATTTT. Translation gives CASSLARGGGPQHF.

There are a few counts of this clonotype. CDR3 residues: CASSPPLAGHSYEQYF. CDR3 coding DNA: TGTGCCAGCAGCCCACCCTTGGCAGGACACTCCTACGAGCAGTACTTC. J is TRBJ2-7 and V is TRBV5-8; TRBD1 is a possible D gene (5 bases). There are 16 residues in the CDR3. Germline V gene lookup returns CDR1 SGHTS and CDR2 YDEGEE. Trimming pared 4 bases from V and 0 bases from J, leaving 17 bases between.

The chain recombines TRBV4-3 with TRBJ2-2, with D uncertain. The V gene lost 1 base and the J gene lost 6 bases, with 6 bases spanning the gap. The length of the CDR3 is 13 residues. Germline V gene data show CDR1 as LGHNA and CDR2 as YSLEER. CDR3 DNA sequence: TGCGCCAGCAGCCAAGTGTTCGCCGGGGAGCTGTTTTTT. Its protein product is CASSQVFAGELFF.

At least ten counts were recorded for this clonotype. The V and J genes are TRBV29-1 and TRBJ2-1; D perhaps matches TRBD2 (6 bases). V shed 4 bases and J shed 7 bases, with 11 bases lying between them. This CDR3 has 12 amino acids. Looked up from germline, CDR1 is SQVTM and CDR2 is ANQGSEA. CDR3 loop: CSVARGINEQFF. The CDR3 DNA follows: TGCAGCGTTGCTCGGGGGATTAATGAGCAGTTCTTC.

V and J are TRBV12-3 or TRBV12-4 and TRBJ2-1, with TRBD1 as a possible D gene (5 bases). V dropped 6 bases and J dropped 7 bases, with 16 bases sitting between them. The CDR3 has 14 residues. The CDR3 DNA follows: TGTGCCAGCAGACTCTTCCAGGGTGCGAATGAGCAGTTCTTC. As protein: CASRLFQGANEQFF.